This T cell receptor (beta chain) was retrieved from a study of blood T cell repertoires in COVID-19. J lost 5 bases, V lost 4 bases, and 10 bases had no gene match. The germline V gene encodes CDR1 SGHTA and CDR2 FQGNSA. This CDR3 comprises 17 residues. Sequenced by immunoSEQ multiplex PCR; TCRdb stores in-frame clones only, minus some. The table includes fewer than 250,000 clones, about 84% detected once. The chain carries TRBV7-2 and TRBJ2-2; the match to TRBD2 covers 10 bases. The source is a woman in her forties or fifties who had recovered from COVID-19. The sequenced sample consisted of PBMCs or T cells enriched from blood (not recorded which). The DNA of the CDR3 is TGTGCCAGCAGCTCCCCCGGGCTAGCGGGAGTAACCGGGGAGCTGTTTTTT. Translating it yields CASSSPGLAGVTGELFF.